This T cell receptor (beta chain) appears in the sequencing data of a study of T cells in Graves' hyperthyroidism and ophthalmopathy. The germline V and J ends were trimmed by 5 bases and 7 bases, with 11 bases remaining between them. This CDR3 comprises 13 residues. This clonotype showed up many times. RNA transcripts yielded amplified TCR beta CDR3 regions. The TCR CDR3 was amplified in a first-round RT-PCR using the HTBI primer set. TCRdb reanalysed the multiplex PCR reads using MiXCR and keeps one entry per CDR3 protein. This table holds some 350,000 distinct CDR3 sequences, about 18% found once. The chain is built from TRBV12-3 or TRBV12-4 and TRBJ2-2, with a tentative D call TRBD2 (5 bases). Sample: blood. The clonotype comes from a woman under 30 with Graves' hyperthyroidism. The DNA for the CDR3 is TGTGCCAGCAGTCGGACGGGGAACGGGGAGCTGTTTTTT. It yields the protein CASSRTGNGELFF.